These 22 T cell receptor beta chains share one sample of origin, sequenced in a study of T cell responses to AZD1222 COVID-19 vaccine. Method: immunoSEQ multiplex PCR; TCRdb's copy keeps in-frame clones and lacks some. This sample has some 150,000 clones, with around 89% found just once. Sequencing was performed on peripheral blood, taken on day 0 of AZD1222 vaccination. Every receptor here comes from an adult in good health.

This rearrangement joins TRBV19 to TRBJ1-1; 12 bases are a match to TRBD1. The ends lost 3 bases at V and 6 bases at J; junction bases unmatched: 2. CDR3 length equals 14 residues. Per germline, CDR1 LNHDA and CDR2 SQIVND (reference sequence). The CDR3 protein is CASSMGQGAAEAFF. Written as DNA, the CDR3 is TGTGCCAGTAGTATGGGACAGGGGGCTGCTGAAGCTTTCTTT.

The chain employs TRBV6-4 and TRBJ1-5; weak D call: TRBD1 (5 bases). Trimming cost V 2 bases and J 2 bases, with 10 bases left between them. The CDR3 length is 15 residues. The germline CDR1 and CDR2 sequences are MRHNA and SNTAGT. This CDR3 reads CASSDRGHGNQPQHF. Here the CDR3 DNA reads TGTGCCAGCAGTGACCGGGGCCATGGCAATCAGCCCCAGCATTTT.

The V call is TRBV27, the J call TRBJ2-7, with 9 nucleotides matching TRBD2. The ends lost 1 base at V and 5 bases at J; junction bases unmatched: 3. CDR3 length: 14 amino acids. Per the germline V gene, CDR1 is MNHEY and CDR2 is SMNVEV (reference sequence). The CDR3 DNA follows: TGTGCCAGCAGTTTATGGGCGGGAGGGAACGAGCAGTACTTC. Amino acid sequence: CASSLWAGGNEQYF.

This sequence joins TRBV19 and TRBJ2-7; D ambiguous. CDR1 and CDR2 from the germline V gene are LNHDA and SQIVND (reference sequence). The CDR3 is 14 amino acids. V lost 3 bases and J lost 3, with 12 bases in between. For the CDR3, the DNA is TGTGCCAGTAGTATGGGATTAGCCAGCTACGAGCAGTACTTC. Encoded protein: CASSMGLASYEQYF.

The DNA of the CDR3 is TGTGCCACCAGTGATTTGAGGTCTAGCCCAGATACGCAGTATTTT. Encoded protein: CATSDLRSSPDTQYF. The genes are TRBV24-1 and TRBJ2-3, with D possibly TRBD2 on 5 matching bases. V lost 0 bases and J lost 4, with 10 bases in between. The CDR3 is 15 residues long. CDR1 and CDR2 from the germline V gene are KGHDR and SFDVKD.

This clone was detected only once. J is TRBJ1-1 and V is TRBV18; D perhaps matches TRBD1 (5 bases). The CDR3 runs to 13 residues. V was trimmed by 8 bases and J by 0 bases, leaving 10 bases between them. Per germline, CDR1 KGHSH and CDR2 LQKENI. The DNA of the CDR3 is TGTGCCAGCCAGGGATCCATGAACACTGAAGCTTTCTTT. This translates into CASQGSMNTEAFF.

This clone turned up a few times. The V call is TRBV19, the J call TRBJ2-1; TRBD2 matches 9 bases. Germline V gene sequence: CDR1 LNHDA, CDR2 SQIVND (reference sequence). J gave up 12 bases and V 4 bases, and 7 bases lay outside the gene matches. The CDR3 contains 13 residues. The CDR3 DNA is TGTGCCAGTAGTACCTCTAGCGGGATAGGGCAGTTCTTC. This sequence encodes CASSTSSGIGQFF.

The genes are TRBV5-1 and TRBJ1-2, with 11 bases fitting TRBD1. J gave up 6 bases and V 3 bases, and 1 base lay outside the gene matches. Looked up from germline, CDR1 is SGHRS and CDR2 is YFSETQ. The CDR3 has 13 amino acids. The DNA for the CDR3 is TGCGCCAGCAGCTGGGGACAGGGGGATGGCTACACCTTC. Translating it yields CASSWGQGDGYTF.

The V call is TRBV7-8, the J call TRBJ1-1, with 11 bases matching TRBD1. The germline V gene encodes CDR1 SGHVS and CDR2 FQNEAQ. The junction had 4 bases not matched to a gene; V was cut back by 5 bases and J by 5 bases. The CDR3 length is 14 residues. This chain's CDR3 is CASSRGTGGTEAFF. The CDR3 nucleotides read TGTGCCAGCAGCCGAGGGACAGGGGGGACTGAAGCTTTCTTT.

V is TRBV7-8 and J is TRBJ1-6; TRBD1 aligns across 9 bases. The CDR3 sequence is 17 residues long. The V gene end was trimmed by 0 bases and the J gene end by 8 bases; junction bases not matched to a gene: 8. The germline V gene has CDR1 SGHVS and CDR2 FQNEAQ. CDR3 protein: CASSLAQGTGNHSPLHF. DNA for the CDR3: TGTGCCAGCAGCTTAGCGCAGGGGACAGGGAATCATTCACCCCTCCACTTT.

The CDR3 region is CASSFRTHSQGEAFF. The CDR3 region has the DNA TGTGCCAGCAGCTTTCGGACCCACTCCCAGGGTGAAGCTTTCTTT. The chain has TRBV7-2 and TRBJ1-1; maybe TRBD1 (5 bases). Germline CDR1 reads SGHTA; CDR2 reads FQGNSA. V gave up 3 bases and J gave up 7 bases, with 18 bases separating them. The CDR3 is 15 residues long.

The chain is built from TRBV6-5 and TRBJ1-2; possible D gene TRBD1, 5 bases. Trimming left V 6 bases short and J 3 bases short, with 8 bases between. This CDR3 contains 12 residues. Germline V gene data show CDR1 as MNHEY and CDR2 as SVGAGI. The CDR3 protein is CASRQGDYGYTF. In nucleotides, the CDR3 is TGTGCCAGCAGGCAGGGTGACTATGGCTACACCTTC.

V usage is TRBV5-1 and J usage is TRBJ1-2; 7 bases are shared with TRBD1. The CDR3 is made up of 15 amino acids. Germline V lookup: CDR1 SGHRS, CDR2 YFSETQ. Trimming removed 0 bases from V and 0 bases from J; junction bases left unmatched: 2. The CDR3 nucleotides are TGCGCCAGCAGCTTGGCCGGGACAGCTAACTATGGCTACACCTTC. Translating gives CASSLAGTANYGYTF.

The chain carries TRBV28 and TRBJ1-2, with D maybe TRBD1 (6 bases). Germline V gene lookup returns CDR1 MDHEN and CDR2 SYDVKM. The CDR3 spans 12 residues. Between the trimmed V and J ends, which lost 8 bases and 8 bases, there was a span of 15 bases. This CDR3 reads CASGQGRLGYTF. The CDR3 DNA sequence: TGTGCCAGCGGGCAGGGGCGCCTGGGCTACACCTTC.

This clone was recorded a few times. The chain is built from TRBV25-1 and TRBJ1-1; D gene uncertain. Trimming took off 6 bases at V and 0 bases at J, with 11 bases between the two ends. The CDR3 has 14 residues. CDR1 and CDR2 from the germline V gene are MGHDK and SYGVNS. CDR3 in amino acids: CASRSAGLNTEAFF. DNA for the CDR3: TGTGCCAGCAGGTCAGCTGGGCTGAACACTGAAGCTTTCTTT.

The chain combines TRBV11-3 with TRBJ2-5; tentatively, D is TRBD1 (6 bases). The germline V gene has CDR1 SGHNT and CDR2 YENEEA. This CDR3 is 15 amino acids long. V lost 3 bases and J lost 0, with 11 bases in between. The CDR3 loop is CASSFGQGYQETQYF. The CDR3, as DNA: TGTGCCAGCAGCTTTGGGCAGGGGTACCAAGAGACCCAGTACTTC.

J is TRBJ1-4 and V is TRBV28, with D tentatively TRBD1 (5 bases). This CDR3 comprises 15 residues. Germline lookup yields CDR1 MDHEN and CDR2 SYDVKM. V was shortened by 5 bases and J by 8 bases, with 18 bases between the two germline ends. CDR3 coding DNA: TGTGCCAGCAGTCCCCCTCGGGGGGTGAGCGAAAAACTGTTTTTT. Protein sequence: CASSPPRGVSEKLFF.

The chain is built from TRBV6-6 and TRBJ2-5; tentatively, D is TRBD1 or TRBD2 (5 bases each). This CDR3 spans 14 amino acids. The V and J ends lost 11 bases and 2 bases respectively, with 18 bases between them. The germline V gene has CDR1 MNHNY and CDR2 SVGAGI (reference sequence). CDR3 DNA: TGTGCCGGGGGTGGGTTCGGGCAGCAAGAGACCCAGTACTTC. Protein: CAGGGFGQQETQYF.

The chain recombines TRBV30 with TRBJ2-7; 7 bases map to TRBD2. V was pared by 4 bases and J by 4 bases, with 7 bases of the junction left unmatched. The germline V gene encodes CDR1 GTSNPN and CDR2 SVGIG (reference sequence). The CDR3 length is 13 residues. CDR3 bases: TGTGCCTGGATAGGGAGGGGCGGGTACGAGCAGTACTTC. Protein sequence: CAWIGRGGYEQYF.

The chain recombines TRBV11-2 with TRBJ1-2; TRBD1 aligns across 9 bases. CDR3 length equals 14 residues. Germline lookup yields CDR1 SGHAT and CDR2 FQNNGV. J gave up 7 bases and V 1 base, and 4 bases lay outside the gene matches. CDR3 in DNA: TGTGCCAGCAGCTTAGCACAGGGGGCCGGTGGCTACACCTTC. Translating it yields CASSLAQGAGGYTF.

V gene TRBV28 combines with J gene TRBJ2-2; D may match TRBD1 or TRBD2 (5 bases each). Trimming shortened V by 9 bases and J by 1 base, and 12 bases separated the two germline ends. CDR3 size: 14 residues. Germline assignment: CDR1 MDHEN and CDR2 SYDVKM. The CDR3 loop is CASTSGGNTGELFF. The CDR3 DNA follows: TGTGCCAGTACCAGTGGGGGGAACACCGGGGAGCTGTTTTTT.

This chain connects TRBV28 to TRBJ1-3; no reliable D call. The CDR3 sequence is 14 residues long. CDR1 and CDR2 (germline): MDHEN, SYDVKM. V lost 5 bases to trimming and J lost 7 bases, with 15 bases between them. The CDR3 protein is CASSGDGFFNTIYF. Here the CDR3 DNA reads TGTGCCAGCAGTGGAGACGGCTTCTTCAACACCATATATTTT. Full variable domain (remainder filled in from reference TRBV28 and TRBJ1-3): DVKVTQSSRYLVKRTGEKVFLECVQDMDHENMFWYRQDPGLGLRLIYFSYDVKMKEKGDIPEGYSVSREKKERFSLILESASTNQTSMYLCASSGDGFFNTIYFGEGSWLTVV.